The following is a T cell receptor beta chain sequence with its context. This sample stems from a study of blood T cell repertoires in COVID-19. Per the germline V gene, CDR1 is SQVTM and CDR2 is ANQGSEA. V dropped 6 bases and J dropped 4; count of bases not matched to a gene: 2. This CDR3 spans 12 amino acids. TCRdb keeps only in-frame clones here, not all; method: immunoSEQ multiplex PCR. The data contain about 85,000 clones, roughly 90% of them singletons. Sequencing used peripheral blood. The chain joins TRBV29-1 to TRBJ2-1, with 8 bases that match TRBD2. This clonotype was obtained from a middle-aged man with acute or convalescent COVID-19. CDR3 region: CSVREGYNEQFF. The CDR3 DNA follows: TGCAGCGTCCGGGAGGGGTACAATGAGCAGTTCTTC.